One and the same sample provided the 26 T cell receptor beta chains below, sequenced in a study of T cell clonality in common variable immunodeficiency. The protocol was immunoSEQ multiplex PCR, while the TCRdb copy is restricted to in-frame clones and leaves out a portion. This sample has around 30,000 clones, each found more than once. Material for sequencing was peripheral blood mononuclear cells. These receptors came from a person aged 18 to 75 in good health.

This clone was counted at least ten times. The read gets to within 3 residues of the CDR3 end, and the germline J gene fills in the rest. The chain joins TRBV5-6 to TRBJ2-7; 9 nucleotides agree with TRBD2. This CDR3 contains 14 residues. V lost 4 bases to trimming and J lost 1 base; unmatched junction nucleotides: 3. Germline CDR1 is SGHDT and CDR2 is YYEEEE. The sequenced CDR3 bases are TGTGCCAGCAGCCAAGGACTAGCGTCCTACGAG. This encodes CASSQGLASYE. The entire CDR3 protein reads CASSQGLASYEQYF.

The table lists this clone with a few counts. One end of the junction does not line up with germline, which may come from a read error. The read terminates 3 residues ahead of where the CDR3 ends, so the germline J gene completes it. This sample includes further DNA sequences coding for the same CDR3. The V gene is TRBV16, the J gene TRBJ1-3; TRBD1 is a possible D gene (5 bases). The length of the CDR3 is 14 residues. Germline V lookup: CDR1 KGHSY, CDR2 FQNENV. Here the CDR3 reads CASSPDTFGNTIYF. CDR3 DNA (partial): TGTGCCAGCAGCCCGGACACTTTTGGAAACACA.

This clone qualifies as medium-sized. The read stops 3 residues short of the end of the CDR3; the missing end is completed from the germline J gene. The rearrangement joins TRBV30 to TRBJ2-3; maybe TRBD2 (5 bases). There are 16 residues in the CDR3. Germline loops: CDR1 GTSNPN, CDR2 SVGIG (reference sequence). V lost 0 bases and J 0 bases, leaving 13 bases between the germline ends. The DNA read from the CDR3 is TGTGCCTGGAGTGTAGAAGCGGTACCCAGCACAGATACG. It yields the protein CAWSVEAVPSTDT. The full CDR3 reads CAWSVEAVPSTDTQYF.

Ten or more counts support this clone. The read is 3 residues too short to cover the CDR3 end, so that end is filled in from the germline J gene. The chain links TRBV20-1 to TRBJ2-5; 9 bases map to TRBD2. CDR3 size: 15 residues. The germline V gene has CDR1 DFQATT and CDR2 SNEGSKA (reference sequence). V lost 0 bases, J lost 3 bases, and 5 bases stayed unmatched. The sequenced part of the CDR3 DNA is TGCAGTGCTAGAGATATCGGACTAGCGAAAGAGACC. It encodes CSARDIGLAKET. The whole CDR3 reads CSARDIGLAKETQYF.

There are many counts of this clone. Read coverage stops 3 residues before the CDR3 terminus; the germline J gene supplies the remainder. This chain links TRBV20-1 with TRBJ2-7; 13 bases align to TRBD2. The CDR3 extends over 18 amino acids. V shed 4 bases and J 4 bases; nucleotides not matched to a gene: 16. The germline V gene has CDR1 DFQATT and CDR2 SNEGSKA (reference sequence). The part of the CDR3 DNA that was read is TGCAGTGCTAACTGGCCCATAGGACTAGCGGGAGAAAGGTACGAG. It translates to CSANWPIGLAGERYE. In full, the CDR3 reads CSANWPIGLAGERYEQYF.

This clone was seen ten or more times. Sequencing ends 3 residues short of the CDR3 end; the germline J gene provides the rest. The gene calls are TRBV11-2 and TRBJ2-7; 7 bases are shared with TRBD1. V shed 0 bases and J 3 bases; nucleotides not matched to a gene: 5. The CDR3 spans 15 residues. Looked up from germline, CDR1 is SGHAT and CDR2 is FQNNGV. CDR3 in amino acids: CASSLDPGQYYEQYF. The sequenced part of the CDR3 DNA is TGTGCCAGCAGCTTAGATCCGGGACAGTACTACGAG.

The table lists this clone with many counts. Sequencing ends 3 residues short of the CDR3 end; the germline J gene provides the rest. The chain employs TRBV19 and TRBJ1-5, with D possibly TRBD1 on 6 matching bases. Germline V lookup: CDR1 LNHDA, CDR2 SQIVND (reference sequence). Trimming removed 1 base from V and 2 bases from J, with 15 bases in between. This CDR3 is built from 17 residues. CDR3 bases read: TGTGCCAGTAGTATAGCTCAGGGGCGCTTTGGCAATCAGCCC. The encoded protein is CASSIAQGRFGNQP. The entire CDR3 protein reads CASSIAQGRFGNQPQHF.

As regards this clone: This may arise from a read error, as a much more abundant clone is one base away. The read comes to an end 3 residues before the CDR3 does, leaving the germline J gene to fill in the end. The V gene is TRBV7-9, the J gene TRBJ2-7, with 11 bases aligning to TRBD2. The V gene's germline CDR1 is SEHNR and CDR2 FQNEAQ (reference sequence). The CDR3 runs to 15 residues. Partial CDR3 DNA: TGTTCCAGCAGCTCGGGACTAGCGGCCACCTACGAG. It encodes CSSSSGLAATYE. The full CDR3 protein reads CSSSSGLAATYEQYF.

This clone was observed a few times. Read data end 3 residues before the CDR3 end; the end is taken from the germline J gene. The chain has TRBV20-1 and TRBJ2-5, with 7 bases matching TRBD1. The length of the CDR3 is 14 residues. CDR1 is DFQATT, CDR2 SNEGSKA, per germline (reference sequence). This CDR3 is CSARRGGRTDTQYF. The DNA read from the CDR3 is TGCAGTGCCCGACGAGGGGGCCGGACAGATACC.

The table lists this clone with a few counts. The read terminates 3 residues before the CDR3 end, so the remaining end is supplied by the germline J gene. V usage is TRBV11-3 and J usage is TRBJ2-7; tentatively, D is TRBD1 (5 bases). CDR3 length: 14 residues. Germline lookup yields CDR1 SGHNT and CDR2 YENEEA. The germline V and J ends were trimmed by 5 bases and 3 bases, with 14 bases remaining between them. The sequenced CDR3 bases are TGTGCCAGCAGCCAGGGTCACAGCAGCTACGAG. It translates to CASSQGHSSYE. The entire CDR3 sequence reads CASSQGHSSYEQYF.

On this clone: The read ends 3 residues shy of where the CDR3 ends; the end is completed using the germline J gene. This chain connects TRBV20-1 to TRBJ1-4; TRBD1 matches 9 bases. CDR1 is DFQATT, CDR2 SNEGSKA, per germline (reference sequence). This CDR3 has 16 amino acids. CDR3 protein: CSARSTPGQGVSPLFF. CDR3 DNA, as far as it was read: TGCAGTGCTAGATCAACACCGGGACAGGGAGTCTCACCA.

This clone appeared many times. One end of the junction varies from germline; a read error may be responsible. CDR3 bases read: TGCGCCAGCAGCCAAGGGACCCGACAGGGGAACTATGGC. Its protein is CASSQGTRQGNYG. The whole CDR3 sequence is CASSQGTRQGNYGYTF. The rearrangement links TRBV4-2 to TRBJ1-2, with TRBD1 matching over 8 bases. The read terminates 3 residues before the CDR3 end, so the remaining end is supplied by the germline J gene. Germline values: CDR1 LGHNA, CDR2 YNFKEQ. This CDR3 comprises 16 residues.

This clone was picked up many times. The read comes to an end 3 residues before the CDR3 does, leaving the germline J gene to fill in the end. The chain recombines TRBV5-4 with TRBJ2-7; TRBD2 aligns across 7 bases. CDR1 is SGHNT and CDR2 is YYREEE in the germline V gene (reference sequence). With 5 bases clipped from V and 4 bases from J, the junction kept 9 bases outside the gene matches. This CDR3 comprises 14 residues. CDR3: CASRSGLVWYEQYF. The sequenced part of the CDR3 DNA is TGTGCCAGCAGATCCGGACTAGTTTGGTACGAG.

This clone was counted at least ten times. The CDR3 end falls 3 residues outside the read, so it is completed with the germline J gene. This chain joins TRBV12-3 or TRBV12-4 and TRBJ2-1; D gene unclear. This CDR3 has 12 residues. Trimming removed 6 bases from V and 0 bases from J, with 3 bases in between. Partial CDR3 DNA: TGTGCCAGCAGCCTCTCCTACAATGAG. Translation: CASSLSYNE. The full CDR3 is CASSLSYNEQFF.

This clone has a handful of counts. The junction departs from germline at one end; a sequencing error may be responsible. The read halts 3 residues ahead of the CDR3 end, with the missing end drawn from the germline J gene. The chain combines TRBV5-1 with TRBJ2-3, with D perhaps matching TRBD1 or TRBD2 (5 bases each). CDR1 SGHRS and CDR2 YFSETQ come from the germline V gene. The CDR3 is made up of 15 amino acids. The sequenced CDR3 bases are TGCGCCAGCAGCTTGGCGGGATCTGGGGCAGAGACG. This codes for CASSLAGSGAET. Given in full, the CDR3 is CASSLAGSGAETQYF.

This clone has at least ten counts. The CDR3 extends 3 residues past the end of the read, so its final part is completed from the germline J gene. This sequence joins TRBV7-6 and TRBJ1-1; the D gene is possibly TRBD1 (6 bases). The germline gives CDR1 SGHVS, CDR2 FNYEAQ. V lost 5 bases and J lost 3, with 13 bases in between. CDR3 length: 14 residues. The sequenced part of the CDR3 DNA is TGTGCCAGCAGCCCCAGGGGCGGGCACACTGAA. This encodes CASSPRGGHTE. The whole CDR3 sequence is CASSPRGGHTEAFF.

Only a few counts were recorded for this clone. The read terminates 3 residues before the CDR3 end, so the remaining end is supplied by the germline J gene. The rearrangement joins TRBV7-2 to TRBJ1-2, with D maybe TRBD1 (5 bases). The CDR3 extends over 13 amino acids. Per germline, CDR1 SGHTA and CDR2 FQGNSA. The CDR3 loop is CASSSRAGLGYTF. The CDR3 bases that were read are TGTGCCAGCAGCTCAAGGGCGGGACTCGGG.

The table lists this clone with many counts. The CDR3 end falls 3 residues outside the read, so it is completed with the germline J gene. V and J are TRBV2 and TRBJ1-5, with D hard to call. Per germline, CDR1 SNHLY and CDR2 FYNNEI. CDR3 size: 14 residues. Trimming took 3 bases from V and 0 from J, leaving 6 bases between them. CDR3 residues: CASSDRGSNQPQHF. The CDR3 bases that were read are TGTGCCAGCAGTGATCGCGGTAGCAATCAGCCC.

This clone has just a few counts. The read is 3 residues too short to cover the CDR3 end, so that end is filled in from the germline J gene. V usage is TRBV7-9 and J usage is TRBJ1-2; D gene unclear. CDR1 SEHNR and CDR2 FQNEAQ come from the germline V gene (reference sequence). The length of the CDR3 is 13 residues. CDR3 amino acids: CASSLAVAHEYTF. The CDR3 DNA, read in part, is TGTGCCAGCAGCTTAGCAGTGGCACACGAA.

This clone was recorded at least ten times. One end of the junction is discordant with germline, which a read error may explain. The CDR3 end is not reached by the read, which stops 3 residues before it; the germline J gene fills it in. J is TRBJ2-2 and V is TRBV6-4; 9 nucleotides match TRBD2. CDR3 length: 13 residues. Per the germline V gene, CDR1 is MRHNA and CDR2 is SNTAGT. The CDR3 DNA, read in part, is TGTGCCAGCAGTGACTCGGATAGCGGGGGG. Its translation is CASSDSDSGG. The full CDR3 protein is CASSDSDSGGLFF.

This clone was seen at least ten times. This CDR3 is CASSIDVFSQPQHF. The sequenced part of the CDR3 DNA is TGTGCCAGTAGTATAGATGTGTTTAGTCAGCCC. This sequence joins TRBV19 and TRBJ1-5; the D is unclear. The read ends 3 residues early relative to the CDR3; the germline J gene fills the gap. Germline loops: CDR1 LNHDA, CDR2 SQIVND (reference sequence). CDR3 length: 14 residues. V was pared by 0 bases and J by 6 bases, with 9 bases between.

About this clone itself: With the read ending 3 residues before the CDR3 end, the germline J gene is used to fill in that end. This rearrangement joins TRBV7-9 to TRBJ2-1; no reliable D call. There are 15 residues in the CDR3. Trimming took off 3 bases at V and 4 bases at J, with 13 bases between the two ends. Germline values: CDR1 SEHNR, CDR2 FQNEAQ (reference sequence). The CDR3 is CASSFHGPAYNEQFF. CDR3 DNA, as far as it was read: TGTGCCAGCAGCTTCCATGGGCCGGCGTACAATGAG.

This clone was counted only a few times. The CDR3 goes on 3 residues after the read ends, and that part is filled in from the germline J gene. The chain recombines TRBV30 with TRBJ1-2; 8 positions agree with TRBD1. In germline, CDR1 is GTSNPN, CDR2 SVGIG (reference sequence). This CDR3 contains 12 residues. The sequenced CDR3 bases are TGTGCCTGCAGGGGGCGCACAGATACC. It yields the protein CACRGRTDT. The CDR3 in full is CACRGRTDTYTF.

This clone was seen ten or more times. CDR3 DNA (partial): TGTGCCAGCAGCATAGAGGCGGGAGGGCCCCATGAG. Translated, it gives CASSIEAGGPHE. The entire CDR3 is CASSIEAGGPHEQFF. The chain links TRBV7-7 to TRBJ2-1, with TRBD2 matching 9 bases. The CDR3 end is not reached by the read, which stops 3 residues before it; the germline J gene fills it in. The CDR3 length is 15 residues. Germline loops: CDR1 SSHAT, CDR2 FNYEAQ (reference sequence). Unmatched junction bases numbered 10, after V lost 5 bases and J lost 8 bases.

This clone is medium-sized within its sample. CDR3 in amino acids: CASSPQFLTSGLLHPTDTQYF. CDR3 DNA, as far as it was read: TGTGCCAGCAGCCCCCAGTTTTTGACTAGCGGCCTCCTTCACCCCACAGATACG. This chain connects TRBV4-2 to TRBJ2-3; the match to TRBD2 covers 9 bases. The observed sequence ends 3 residues before the CDR3 terminus, with the missing tail filled in from the germline J gene. CDR1 and CDR2 from the germline V gene are LGHNA and YNFKEQ. J gave up 2 bases and V 4 bases, and 22 bases lay outside the gene matches. The CDR3 extends over 21 amino acids.

With regard to this clone: Coverage ceases 3 residues before the CDR3 finishes, and the germline J gene fills in the end. The chain uses TRBV30 and TRBJ1-2; D perhaps matches TRBD1 (6 bases). Germline V gene data show CDR1 as GTSNPN and CDR2 as SVGIG (reference sequence). This CDR3 has 14 amino acids. The CDR3 DNA, read in part, is TGTGCCGCTCCTAGCGGGGGGGCCGACGATGAC. Amino acids: CAAPSGGADDD. The full CDR3 protein reads CAAPSGGADDDYTF.